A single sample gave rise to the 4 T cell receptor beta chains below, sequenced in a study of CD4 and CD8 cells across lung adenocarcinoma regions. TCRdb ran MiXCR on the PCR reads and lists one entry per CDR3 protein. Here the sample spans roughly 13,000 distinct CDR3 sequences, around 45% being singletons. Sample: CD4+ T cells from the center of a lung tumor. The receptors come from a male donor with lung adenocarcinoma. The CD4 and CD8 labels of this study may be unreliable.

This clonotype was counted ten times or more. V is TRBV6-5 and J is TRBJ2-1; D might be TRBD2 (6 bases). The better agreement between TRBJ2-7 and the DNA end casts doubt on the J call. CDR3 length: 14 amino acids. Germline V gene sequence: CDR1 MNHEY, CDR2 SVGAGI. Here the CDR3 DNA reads TGTGCCAGCAGTTCATCGCGGCGGGATCACGAGCAGTACTTC. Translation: CASSSSRRDHEQYF.

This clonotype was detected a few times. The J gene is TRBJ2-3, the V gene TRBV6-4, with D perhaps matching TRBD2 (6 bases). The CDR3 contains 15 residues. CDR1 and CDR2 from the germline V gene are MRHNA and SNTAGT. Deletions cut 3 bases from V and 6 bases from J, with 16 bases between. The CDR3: CASSENAGTWDTQYF. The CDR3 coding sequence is TGTGCCAGCAGTGAAAACGCGGGAACCTGGGATACGCAGTATTTT.

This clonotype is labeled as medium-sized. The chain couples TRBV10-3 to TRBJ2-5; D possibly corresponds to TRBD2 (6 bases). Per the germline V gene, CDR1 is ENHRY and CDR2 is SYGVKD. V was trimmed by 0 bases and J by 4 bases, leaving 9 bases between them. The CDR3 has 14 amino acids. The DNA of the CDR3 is TGTGCCATCAGTGAGTCGGAGGAGGGAGAGACCCAGTACTTC. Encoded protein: CAISESEEGETQYF.

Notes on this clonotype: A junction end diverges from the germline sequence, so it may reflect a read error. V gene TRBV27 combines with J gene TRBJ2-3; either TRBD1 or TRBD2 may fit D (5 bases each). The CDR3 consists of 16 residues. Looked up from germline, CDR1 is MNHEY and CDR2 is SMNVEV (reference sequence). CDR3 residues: CASGVIGALVTETQYF. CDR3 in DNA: TGTGCCAGCGGGGTAATCGGGGCACTCGTCACAGAGACGCAGTACTTT.